One sample yielded the 16 T cell receptor beta chains listed below, sequenced in a study of T cell repertoires in cytomegalovirus infection. One entry per CDR3 protein results from TCRdb running MiXCR on the reads. Seen here are about 260,000 distinct CDR3 sequences, roughly 15% observed once, and the top ten hold 8.8%. The sequenced sample consisted of PBMCs. The receptors come from a human donor in good health (CMV status not recorded). Some clones in this sample may be carry-over from other donors' samples.

In its sample, this clonotype was seen many times. This rearrangement joins TRBV7-6 to TRBJ2-2; D is unresolved. Trimming took 2 bases from V and 4 from J, leaving 8 bases between them. Germline CDR1 and CDR2: SGHVS and FNYEAQ. This CDR3 is 14 amino acids long. CDR3 residues: CASSLQQTTGELFF. In DNA, the CDR3 is TGTGCCAGCAGCTTACAACAGACCACCGGGGAGCTGTTTTTT. The variable domain in full, with the rest retrieved from reference TRBV7-6 and TRBJ2-2, is GAGVSQSPRYKVTKRGQDVALRCDPISGHVSLYWYRQALGQGPEFLTYFNYEAQQDKSGLPNDRFSAERPEGSISTLTIQRTEQRDSAMYRCASSLQQTTGELFFGEGSRLTVL.

At least ten counts were recorded for this clonotype. This rearrangement joins TRBV5-6 to TRBJ1-5; TRBD1 aligns across 7 bases. The CDR3 consists of 16 residues. Germline trimming cut 0 bases from V and 3 bases from J; bases unmatched to any gene: 6. Germline lookup yields CDR1 SGHDT and CDR2 YYEEEE. CDR3: CASSLGGQGDNQPQHF. CDR3 DNA sequence: TGTGCCAGCAGCTTGGGGGGGCAGGGGGACAATCAGCCCCAGCATTTT. The full variable domain, its missing parts supplied by reference TRBV5-6 and TRBJ1-5, is DAGVTQSPTHLIKTRGQQVTLRCSPKSGHDTVSWYQQALGQGPQFIFQYYEEEERQRGNFPDRFSGHQFPNYSSELNVNALLLGDSALYLCASSLGGQGDNQPQHFGDGTRLSIL.

As concerns this clonotype: Being one base from a much bigger clone, this may be a read error. This chain uses TRBV11-2 with TRBJ2-2; 7 bases align to TRBD1. Germline CDR1 SGHAT, CDR2 FQNNGV. The CDR3 spans 17 residues. Written as DNA, the CDR3 is TGTGCCAACAGCTTAGTCCCGACAGGGTCGAACACCGGGGAGCTGTTTTTT. Its protein product is CANSLVPTGSNTGELFF.

The rearrangement uses TRBV7-9 and TRBJ2-1; weak D call: TRBD1 (5 bases). The CDR3 has 16 residues. Germline V CDR1 and CDR2: SEHNR, FQNEAQ (reference sequence). Trimming removed 3 bases at V and 0 bases at J, with 12 bases between. DNA of the CDR3: TGTGCCAGCAGCTTTCAGGGTGAGAGCTCCTACAATGAGCAGTTCTTC. Translation: CASSFQGESSYNEQFF.

This clonotype was seen a few times. This chain uses TRBV7-9 with TRBJ2-1, with D possibly being TRBD1 (6 bases). The CDR3 has 12 amino acids. Trimming cost V 4 bases and J 8 bases, with 9 bases left between them. Germline V lookup: CDR1 SEHNR, CDR2 FQNEAQ (reference sequence). The CDR3 loop is CASSSGQDEQFF. The CDR3, as DNA: TGTGCCAGCAGCTCGGGACAAGATGAGCAGTTCTTC.

This clonotype came up a few times. This chain links TRBV7-9 with TRBJ2-6; D uncertain. CDR1 and CDR2 (germline): SEHNR, FQNEAQ (reference sequence). The V end lost 4 bases, the J end lost 1 base, and 8 bases lay between the germline ends. The CDR3 covers 15 residues. CDR3 coding DNA: TGTGCCAGCAGCTCCCCTTGGTCTGGGGCCAACGTCCTGACTTTC. Amino acids: CASSSPWSGANVLTF.

In its sample, this clonotype was seen a few times. This chain links TRBV24-1 with TRBJ2-2; the D is unclear. Germline V gene sequence: CDR1 KGHDR, CDR2 SFDVKD. Trimming took off 7 bases at V and 3 bases at J, with 5 bases between the two ends. The CDR3 runs 12 residues. CDR3 nucleotide sequence: TGTGCCACCAGGGGATACACCGGGGAGCTGTTTTTT. It encodes CATRGYTGELFF.

This clonotype was seen ten or more times. V and J are TRBV28 and TRBJ1-5; a weak D match, TRBD1 (5 bases). The germline V gene encodes CDR1 MDHEN and CDR2 SYDVKM. V lost 8 bases and J 6 bases, leaving 20 bases between the germline ends. The CDR3 runs 15 residues. The CDR3 loop is CASSSGGRGPQPQHF. The CDR3 nucleotides read TGTGCCAGCTCCTCCGGGGGAAGGGGACCTCAGCCCCAGCATTTT.

The chain is built from TRBV20-1 and TRBJ2-5; the D gene is possibly TRBD1 (6 bases). There are 13 residues in the CDR3. In germline, CDR1 is DFQATT, CDR2 SNEGSKA (reference sequence). The V and J ends lost 4 bases and 5 bases respectively, with 14 bases between them. For the CDR3, the DNA is TGCAGTGCTAAGGCAGGGGAATGGGAGACCCAGTACTTC. This sequence encodes CSAKAGEWETQYF.

This clonotype occurred many times. This chain links TRBV29-1 with TRBJ1-3, with TRBD1 as a possible D gene (5 bases). Trimming left V 4 bases short and J 3 bases short, with 13 bases between. Germline-derived CDR1 and CDR2 are SQVTM and ANQGSEA. CDR3 length equals 14 residues. Here the CDR3 DNA reads TGCAGCGTTGCTAGAGGGACCGGTGGAAACACCATATATTTT. It translates to CSVARGTGGNTIYF.

V gene TRBV7-3 combines with J gene TRBJ2-3; TRBD1 matches 9 bases. The CDR3 covers 16 residues. The germline V gene encodes CDR1 SGHTA and CDR2 FQGTGA. Trimming removed 5 bases from V and 5 bases from J; junction bases left unmatched: 11. CDR3 DNA sequence: TGTGCCAGCAGCGGGGGGACAGGGATGTTTGGAGATACGCAGTATTTT. Protein product: CASSGGTGMFGDTQYF.

This clonotype was picked up a small number of times. V is TRBV15 and J is TRBJ2-7; no definite D call. V was clipped by 5 bases and J by 2 bases, with 13 bases between them. This CDR3 comprises 14 residues. CDR1 LNHNV and CDR2 YYDKDF come from the germline V gene (reference sequence). The CDR3: CATSPSKGTYEQYF. In nucleotides, the CDR3 is TGTGCCACCAGCCCCTCCAAGGGTACCTACGAGCAGTACTTC.

This clonotype was recorded many times. This chain joins TRBV7-9 and TRBJ2-7; TRBD1 agrees at 8 bases. CDR3 length: 14 amino acids. Trimming took 9 bases from V and 4 from J; bases not matched to a gene: 11. Per germline, CDR1 SEHNR and CDR2 FQNEAQ (reference sequence). CDR3 sequence reads: CASTRTDRAYEQYF. For the CDR3, the DNA is TGTGCCAGTACCCGGACGGACAGGGCGTACGAGCAGTACTTC.

The rearrangement joins TRBV7-3 to TRBJ1-2; TRBD1 might be the D (6 bases). The CDR3 length is 18 residues. Germline V lookup: CDR1 SGHTA, CDR2 FQGTGA. V shed 2 bases and J shed 3 bases, with 22 bases lying between them. The CDR3, as DNA: TGTGCCAGCAGCTTACACCCAACACGACCGGACAGTGACTATGGCTACACCTTC. Its translation is CASSLHPTRPDSDYGYTF.

The chain carries TRBV5-4 and TRBJ1-2, with D uncertain. Deletions cut 0 bases from V and 7 bases from J, with 7 bases between. Per the germline V gene, CDR1 is SGHNT and CDR2 is YYREEE (reference sequence). This CDR3 contains 12 residues. The CDR3 coding sequence is TGTGCCAGCAGCTTGGTTTCCTTTGGCTACACCTTC. This sequence encodes CASSLVSFGYTF.

The sample holds many counts of this clonotype. The chain links TRBV27 to TRBJ1-2; D is undetermined. Germline loops: CDR1 MNHEY, CDR2 SMNVEV (reference sequence). CDR3 length: 15 residues. Trimming left V 3 bases short and J 4 bases short, with 15 bases between. CDR3 DNA: TGTGCCAGCAGTTTTTTACCCCCTCAGCCCTATGGCTACACCTTC. Translating gives CASSFLPPQPYGYTF.